A selection of T cell receptor beta chains follows, all from one sample in a study of OX40 agonist ivuxolimab in advanced cancers. The table came from immunoSEQ multiplex PCR; TCRdb's copy has only in-frame clones and leaves some out. This table has roughly 60,000 clones, roughly 81% appearing once. This specimen was CD4+ or CD8+ T cells sorted from blood, taken in a trial of the OX40 agonist ivuxolimab. These receptors were obtained from an adult with an advanced solid tumor such as melanoma, head and neck, liver or kidney cancer. The CDR3 runs from the conserved cysteine through the conserved F or W. The D gene is left open where the match is weak. Clone size is shown for a subset of rows, as once, few, many or a class of expanded clone.

clone size: .
V gene: TRBV27
D gene: TRBD1
J gene: TRBJ1-5
CDR3 DNA: TGTGCCAGCAGGCCGGGGACAGGGGGAACGGATCAGCCCCAGCATTTT
CDR3 protein: CASRPGTGGTDQPQHF

clone size: .
V gene: TRBV30
D gene: .
J gene: TRBJ2-3
CDR3 DNA: TGTGCCTGGAACCTAATTCGGGGAGATACGCAGTATTTT
CDR3 protein: CAWNLIRGDTQYF

clone size: .
V gene: TRBV11-2
D gene: TRBD1
J gene: TRBJ2-4
CDR3 DNA: TGTGCCAGCAGCTTAGATCCAGGGACAGATTACAAAAACATTCAGTACTTC
CDR3 protein: CASSLDPGTDYKNIQYF

clone size: .
V gene: TRBV28
D gene: .
J gene: TRBJ1-5
CDR3 DNA: TGTGCCAGCAGTTACCGGGACGCTGGTTGGTCGGCCCAGCATTTT
CDR3 protein: CASSYRDAGWSAQHF

clone size: once
V gene: TRBV28
D gene: TRBD2
J gene: TRBJ2-3
CDR3 DNA: TGTGCCAGCAGTTTTTCAGGCCTAGCGGGCCCCACAGATACGCAGTATTTT
CDR3 protein: CASSFSGLAGPTDTQYF

clone size: .
V gene: TRBV7-8
D gene: .
J gene: TRBJ2-3
CDR3 DNA: TGTGCCAGCAGCCCAGCCCCCTCTAGCGGCACAGATACGCAGTATTTT
CDR3 protein: CASSPAPSSGTDTQYF

clone size: .
V gene: TRBV5-6
D gene: .
J gene: TRBJ1-5
CDR3 DNA: TGTGCCAGCAGCTTGGGGGACGAGGGCAATCAGCCCCAGCATTTT
CDR3 protein: CASSLGDEGNQPQHF

clone size: .
V gene: TRBV12-2
D gene: .
J gene: TRBJ2-1
CDR3 DNA: TGTGCAAGTCGCTTAGCCCTTGGGGGCCACCGGGTTTTTAAGCAGTTCTTC
CDR3 protein: CASRLALGGHRVFKQFF

clone size: few
V gene: TRBV9
D gene: .
J gene: TRBJ2-2
CDR3 DNA: TGTGCCAGCAGCCCCTCTTCGGAGGCGCATACCGGGGAGCTGTTTTTT
CDR3 protein: CASSPSSEAHTGELFF

clone size: .
V gene: TRBV2
D gene: .
J gene: TRBJ2-2
CDR3 DNA: TGTGCCAGCAGCGTTGGGAGTCGGTCCGGGGAGCTGTTTTTT
CDR3 protein: CASSVGSRSGELFF

clone size: .
V gene: TRBV7-6
D gene: .
J gene: TRBJ2-2
CDR3 DNA: TGTGCCAGCAGCTTTTCTCCTATGAACACCGGGGAGCTGTTTTTT
CDR3 protein: CASSFSPMNTGELFF

clone size: .
V gene: TRBV7-2
D gene: TRBD2
J gene: TRBJ2-5
CDR3 DNA: TGTGCCAGCAGCCGGGGGGGTGGAGAGACCCAGTACTTC
CDR3 protein: CASSRGGGETQYF

clone size: .
V gene: TRBV7-9
D gene: TRBD1
J gene: TRBJ1-2
CDR3 DNA: TGTGCCAGCAGCTTAGCTGCCACCCGGACAGGGCCGAACTATGGCTACACCTTC
CDR3 protein: CASSLAATRTGPNYGYTF

clone size: .
V gene: TRBV14
D gene: .
J gene: TRBJ2-4
CDR3 DNA: TGTGCCAGCAGCCAAGATCTATCCCTCCAAGGGGACATTCAGTACTTC
CDR3 protein: CASSQDLSLQGDIQYF

clone size: .
V gene: TRBV28
D gene: .
J gene: TRBJ2-7
CDR3 DNA: TGTGCCAGCAGTCCCCTGCGAGCGGTAAGCTCCTACGAGCAGTACTTC
CDR3 protein: CASSPLRAVSSYEQYF

clone size: .
V gene: TRBV2
D gene: .
J gene: TRBJ2-3
CDR3 DNA: TGTGCCAGCAGGGGCACTGGAGGAAGAACGCGGTATTTT
CDR3 protein: CASRGTGGRTRYF

clone size: medium-sized
V gene: TRBV28
D gene: TRBD2
J gene: TRBJ2-7
CDR3 DNA: TGTGCCAGCAGTCACCAAGGGTGGCTAGCGGGCTCCTACGAGCAGTACTTC
CDR3 protein: CASSHQGWLAGSYEQYF

clone size: .
V gene: TRBV7-2
D gene: .
J gene: TRBJ2-3
CDR3 DNA: TGTGCCAGCAGCTTAGGTAGTAGCGCTTCCACAGATACGCAGTATTTT
CDR3 protein: CASSLGSSASTDTQYF

clone size: few
V gene: TRBV4-1
D gene: .
J gene: TRBJ1-1
CDR3 DNA: TGCGCCAGCAGCCAACAGTCCTTTAACACTGAAGCTTTCTTT
CDR3 protein: CASSQQSFNTEAFF

clone size: .
V gene: TRBV7-9
D gene: .
J gene: TRBJ2-2
CDR3 DNA: TGTGCCAGCAGCTTAATGGGTACCGGGGAGCTGTTTTTT
CDR3 protein: CASSLMGTGELFF

clone size: .
V gene: TRBV7-9
D gene: .
J gene: TRBJ2-7
CDR3 DNA: TGTGCCAGCAGCTTATCGGCGGGTAGTCAAATCTACGAGCAGTACTTC
CDR3 protein: CASSLSAGSQIYEQYF

clone size: .
V gene: TRBV7-2
D gene: .
J gene: TRBJ1-5
CDR3 DNA: TGTGCCAGCAGCTTAGCCGGCAGGTCAAATCAGCCCCAGCATTTT
CDR3 protein: CASSLAGRSNQPQHF

clone size: .
V gene: TRBV5-8
D gene: TRBD1
J gene: TRBJ2-6
CDR3 DNA: TGTGCCAGCAGCTTGGACAGGGGGACTGGGGCCAACGTCCTGACTTTC
CDR3 protein: CASSLDRGTGANVLTF

clone size: .
V gene: TRBV18
D gene: TRBD2
J gene: TRBJ2-3
CDR3 DNA: TGTGCCAGCTCACCAATCGGGGGGAGCACAGATACGCAGTATTTT
CDR3 protein: CASSPIGGSTDTQYF

clone size: .
V gene: TRBV5-1
D gene: TRBD1
J gene: TRBJ2-2
CDR3 DNA: TGCGCCAGCAGTTTGAAGACAGGGGCGATCACCGGGGAGCTGTTTTTT
CDR3 protein: CASSLKTGAITGELFF

clone size: .
V gene: TRBV5-8
D gene: .
J gene: TRBJ2-7
CDR3 DNA: TGTGCCAGCAGCTTTATGGAGGTTTACGAGCAGTACTTC
CDR3 protein: CASSFMEVYEQYF

clone size: .
V gene: TRBV28
D gene: .
J gene: TRBJ1-4
CDR3 DNA: TGTGCCAGCAGTACATCGGACGGTTTAGGACTGTTTTTT
CDR3 protein: CASSTSDGLGLFF

clone size: .
V gene: TRBV6-5
D gene: .
J gene: TRBJ2-7
CDR3 DNA: TGTGCCAGCACTATTACCTCAGGGCTGGGGTACGAGCAGTACTTC
CDR3 protein: CASTITSGLGYEQYF